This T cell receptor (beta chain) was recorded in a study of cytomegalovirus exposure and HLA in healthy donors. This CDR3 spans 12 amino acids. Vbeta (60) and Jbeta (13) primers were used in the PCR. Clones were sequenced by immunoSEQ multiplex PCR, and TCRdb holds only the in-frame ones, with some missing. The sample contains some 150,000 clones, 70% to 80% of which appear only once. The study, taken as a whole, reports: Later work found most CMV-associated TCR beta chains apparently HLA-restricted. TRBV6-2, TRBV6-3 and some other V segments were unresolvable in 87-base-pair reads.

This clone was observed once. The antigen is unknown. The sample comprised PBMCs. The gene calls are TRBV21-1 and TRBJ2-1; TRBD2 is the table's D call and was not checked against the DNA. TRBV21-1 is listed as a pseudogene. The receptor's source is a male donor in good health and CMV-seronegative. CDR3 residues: CASSVNYNEQFF. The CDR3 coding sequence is TGTGCCAGCAGCGTAAATTACAATGAGCAGTTCTTC.